This TCR beta chain was recorded in a study of cytomegalovirus exposure and HLA in healthy donors. Whereas donors were nominally healthy upon sampling, unrecorded immune exposures were probable. Trimming cost V 0 bases and J 3 bases, with 6 bases left between them. CDR3 length equals 13 residues. Germline values: CDR1 SGHRS, CDR2 YFSETQ. The PCR was carried out with 60 Vbeta primers and 13 Jbeta primers. Repertoires were generated with immunoSEQ multiplex PCR, while TCRdb's copy carries only in-frame clones and drops some. The sample lists over 110,000 clones, over 60% occurring once. The source of this sequence is a male donor in good health and CMV-seropositive. This sequence joins TRBV5-1 and TRBJ2-5; D remains ambiguous. Sequenced input: PBMCs. The CDR3 DNA is TGCGCCAGCAGCTTGGGGCAGAAAGAGACCCAGTACTTC. It is translated as CASSLGQKETQYF. Looking up the rest from reference TRBV5-1 and TRBJ2-5 gives the full variable domain: KAGVTQTPRYLIKTRGQQVTLSCSPISGHRSVSWYQQTPGQGLQFLFEYFSETQRNKGNFPGRFSGRQFSNSRSEMNVSTLELGDSALYLCASSLGQKETQYFGPGTRLLVL.